This TCR beta chain emerged from a study of human T cells and chemical hapten exposure. Background on the study: Variation in per-sample TCR yields came mainly from small pooled library volume differences.

Total RNA was isolated from whole blood that had not been fractionated. Individual cDNA molecules (in the library) carried attached unique molecular identifiers. In the original workflow: From approximately 25,000 to 650,000 TCRs were found per sample, with a median of approximately 100,000. MiXCR, applied by TCRdb to the 5' RACE reads, yields one record per CDR3 protein. The V and J calls were not made by the authors but by TCRdb's processing. The sample has 65,000 to 90,000 distinct CDR3 sequences, approximately 15% seen once. Remarks on this clonotype: Its antigen is unknown.

Whole-study results and caveats: DPC sensitization produced no change in TCRs with frequency above 1 in 1000.

The CDR3 spans 15 residues. In germline, CDR1 is SGDLS, CDR2 YYNGEE. V dropped 0 bases and J dropped 8; count of bases not matched to a gene: 5. The receptor was isolated from a female donor in good health. This rearrangement joins TRBV9 to TRBJ2-3; 11 nucleotides align to TRBD1. CDR3 sequence (DNA): TGTGCCAGCAGCGTAGGGACAGGGGGCTTTGGTACGCAGTATTTT. It codes for CASSVGTGGFGTQYF.